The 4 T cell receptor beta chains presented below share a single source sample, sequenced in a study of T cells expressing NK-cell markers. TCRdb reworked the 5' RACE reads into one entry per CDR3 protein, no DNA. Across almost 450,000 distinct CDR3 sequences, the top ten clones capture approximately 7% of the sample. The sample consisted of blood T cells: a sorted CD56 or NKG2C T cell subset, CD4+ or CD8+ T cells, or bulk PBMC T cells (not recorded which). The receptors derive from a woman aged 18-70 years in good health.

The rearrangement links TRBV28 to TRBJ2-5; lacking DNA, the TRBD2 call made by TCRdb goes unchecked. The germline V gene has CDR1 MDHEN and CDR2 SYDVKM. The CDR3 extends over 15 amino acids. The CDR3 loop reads CASSSLGEEGETQYF.

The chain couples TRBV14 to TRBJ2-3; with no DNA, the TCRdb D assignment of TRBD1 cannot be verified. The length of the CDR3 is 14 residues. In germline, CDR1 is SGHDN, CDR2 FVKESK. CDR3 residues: CASSQGGPFDTQYF.

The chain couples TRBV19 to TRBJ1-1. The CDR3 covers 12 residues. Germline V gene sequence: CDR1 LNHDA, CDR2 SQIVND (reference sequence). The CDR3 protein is CASSIGRTEAFF.

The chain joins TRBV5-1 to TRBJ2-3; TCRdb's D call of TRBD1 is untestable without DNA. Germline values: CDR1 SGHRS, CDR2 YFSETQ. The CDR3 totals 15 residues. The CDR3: CASRDGTASTDTQYF.